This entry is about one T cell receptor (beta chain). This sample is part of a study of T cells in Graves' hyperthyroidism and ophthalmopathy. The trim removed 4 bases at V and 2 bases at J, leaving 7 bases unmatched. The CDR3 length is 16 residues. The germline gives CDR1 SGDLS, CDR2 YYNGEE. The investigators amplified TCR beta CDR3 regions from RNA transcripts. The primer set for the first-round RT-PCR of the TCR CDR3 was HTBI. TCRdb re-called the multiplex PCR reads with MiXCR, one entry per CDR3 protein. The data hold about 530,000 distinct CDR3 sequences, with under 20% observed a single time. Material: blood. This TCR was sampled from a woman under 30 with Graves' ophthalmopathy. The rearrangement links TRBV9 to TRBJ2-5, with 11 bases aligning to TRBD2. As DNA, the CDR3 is TGTGCCAGCAGCCCTGGGACTAGCGGATATCAAGAGACCCAGTACTTC. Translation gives CASSPGTSGYQETQYF. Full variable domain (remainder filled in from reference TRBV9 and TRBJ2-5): DSGVTQTPKHLITATGQRVTLRCSPRSGDLSVYWYQQSLDQGLQFLIQYYNGEERAKGNILERFSAQQFPDLHSELNLSSLELGDSALYFCASSPGTSGYQETQYFGPGTRLLVL.